This T cell receptor beta chain was documented in a study of T cells in women clearing cervical HPV infection. Across the whole study: Case blood was drawn a median approximately 21 weeks after lesion detection. HLA type could not be excluded as a confounder.

The V segment lost 0 bases and the J segment 9 bases; nucleotides outside the gene matches: 12. Per germline, CDR1 DFQATT and CDR2 SNEGSKA (reference sequence). The CDR3 is 18 amino acids. General study results and limits: Associations may precede or follow infection; HPV-specific or memory T cells were not isolated.

In the case of this clone: Its antigen is not known. The sequence runs out 3 residues before the end of the CDR3; the remainder is reconstructed from the germline J gene.

TCR beta CDR3 amplified by multiplex PCR from approximately 1,100 ng genomic DNA. Sequencing used immunoSEQ multiplex PCR; TCRdb keeps in-frame clones, though not all of them. The sample has approximately 15,000 clones. Sequenced material: blood buffy coat. This TCR was recovered from a woman aged 18-70 years with a cervical HPV16 infection that either progressed to CIN3+ or cleared (not recorded which). V and J are TRBV20-1 and TRBJ2-1, with 15 bases matching TRBD2. CDR3 bases read: TGCAGTGCTAGAGATCCGCTCGGACTAGCGGGGGGGTTAACTGAG. Amino acid sequence: CSARDPLGLAGGLTE. In full, the CDR3 is CSARDPLGLAGGLTEQFF.